The subject of this entry is one T cell receptor (beta chain). The count of this clone is one. No cognate antigen has been identified for it. Qualities for individual bases were not recorded, and no much larger clone is one base off. The data were taken from a study of cytomegalovirus exposure and HLA in healthy donors (dated by TCRdb to 2017 to 2019). Notes on the research overall: According to an earlier analysis of 587 of the donors, roughly 180 million T cells yielded some 110 million unique TCR beta sequences and 276 Gb of sequence data. The study combined high-throughput TCR immunosequencing, statistical association of individual TCRs with disease status, and machine learning to predict cytomegalovirus infection status. Donor age, sex, ethnicity and CMV serostatus were compiled together with the repertoire data. An early release that covered roughly 600 HLA-typed donors contained 300 to 350 gigabases of sequencing data and tens of millions of unique TCR sequences. The later analysis used no new phenotypic data to find candidate immune exposures, relying instead on TCR beta sequences and their occurrence across donors. Typing coverage varied by locus: about 620-630 donors for A, B, C, DRB1 and DQB1; approximately 560 for DQA1; some 610 for DPA1; roughly 450 for DPB1. HLA typing included class I and class II loci at four-digit resolution. Every discovery cohort repertoire had been produced on one sequencing platform. About five DR-DQ haplotypes were handled as single units for association and clustering because linkage in the cohort was strong. Along with the roughly 700-subject first cohort, a separate validation cohort of more than 90 different subjects was used. Of the 300 to 450 genotyped donors, 81% were placed in the genetic ancestry cluster associated with self-reported Caucasian donors. The study was designed to test whether signatures of past pathogen exposure could be identified by cataloging public T cell receptors. To decide whether each TCR beta V gene segment behaved as functional or pseudogenic, an earlier analysis of some 600 of the donors relied on high-throughput TCR beta sequencing. A later analysis re-examined previously published TCR beta repertoires from 610 or so donors and added high-resolution HLA genotyping to investigate patterns of TCR occurrence. Among 300 to 500 genotyped donors of the cohort, an average of approximately 220,000 unique TCR beta nucleotide sequences was sequenced per donor, of which about 19% were non-productive. The study used immunosequencing to profile the T cell repertoires of several hundred subjects and linked those repertoires to cytomegalovirus serostatus. A later genetic analysis used genome-wide SNP genotypes for about three fifths of the 666 donors, treating that subset as a discovery cohort. The study at large found these results: In a later analysis, several top co-occurrence clusters were reported to appear linked to parvovirus B19, influenza, CMV and Epstein-Barr virus. Because counts were too low, roughly 18 rarely observed V segments, including chromosome 9 orphons, were left out of the earlier analysis of over 550 of the donors. The authors suggested that the approach could potentially be extended to other disease states and immunological phenotypes. In a later analysis, HLA-associated TCR beta chains were found to be more clonally expanded and to have lower generation probabilities than equally common non-associated chains. Immune exposure information for the cohort was limited to CMV serostatus. Most TCR sequences were observed very rarely across donors, whereas some public TCRs were present in many individuals. A further reported finding was that TCR beta sequences accurately predicted the HLA-A and HLA-B alleles for most subjects in the first cohort. In this cohort, only TCR beta chains were sequenced, and detectable features were limited by the absence of alpha or paired-chain data. In a later analysis, the rate of TCR association differed among HLA loci, with DRB1 alleles having the most associated TCRs and HLA-C alleles having the fewest. In an earlier analysis of fewer than 700 of the donors, most TCR beta V segments appeared in productive rearrangements about 90% or about 30% of the time, broadly matching IMGT annotations. In vitro tests confirmed that a few of the cytomegalovirus-associated TCR beta chains recognize cytomegalovirus antigens. In both the original and validation cohorts, the classifier was reported to diagnose cytomegalovirus status with high specificity and sensitivity. Roughly uniform sequencing depth across donors was assumed in presence/absence analyses, although this assumption may not hold. Because the 87-base-pair reads could not distinguish some IMGT-functional V segments, including TRBV6-2 and TRBV6-3, those segments were excluded. Because some donors lacked HLA typing at each locus, the association tests relied only on the typed subset. According to a later genetic analysis, donors in an Asian-associated ancestry cluster had fewer N-insertions in productive TCRs than the roughly 670-donor mean. The study listed 150 to 200 TCR beta chains as associated with cytomegalovirus. Specific HLA alleles were associated with around 18,000 TCR beta sequences at a false discovery rate of 0.05 in a later analysis. A cluster of highly shared sequence variants was judged likely to be a technical artifact of the sequencing pipeline. Correlated functional status among segregating V segments might be attributable to linkage disequilibrium, but an unknown experimental factor could not be ruled out. According to a later analysis, most CMV-associated TCR beta chains appeared to be HLA-restricted, and the HLA associations seemed to be driven largely by CMV exposure. Assigning TCR associations to individual alleles was difficult when HLA alleles, especially DR and DQ, strongly co-occurred. V-gene and J-gene trimming of TCR beta chains was associated with a missense DCLRE1C variant in a later genetic analysis, and the association was replicated in an independent cohort.

Libraries were constructed by the immunoSEQ multiplex PCR assay. A mixture of 60 forward primers for TCR Vbeta segments and 13 reverse primers for TCR Jbeta segments was used in the multiplex PCR. Amplification of the CDR3 region of rearranged TCR beta genes was performed with a multiplex PCR assay on genomic DNA. Amplified TCR beta libraries were sequenced as 87-base-pair reads on the Illumina HiSeq System. As for the original processing: A later analysis tallied roughly 80 million unique TCR beta chains across the 700 or so repertoires, and 10 million to 11 million of those chains were shared by two or more donors. Raw reads were error-corrected and collapsed into unique sequences with a nearest-neighbor algorithm that merged closely related sequences to remove PCR and sequencing errors. To assign V, D and J gene segments, CDR3 sequences were aligned to IMGT reference sequences. Each retained sequence needed at least a six-nucleotide match to both a V gene segment and a J gene segment. A rearrangement was called productive if the CDR3 had no stop codons and remained in frame with V and J, and every other rearrangement was called non-productive. CDR3 was defined by IMGT convention, running from the second conserved V-encoded cysteine to the conserved J-encoded phenylalanine. The earlier analysis of about 590 of the donors excluded sequences that lacked an unambiguous match to a single V gene segment. An earlier analysis of under 750 of the donors called V segments functional above 56.7% productive rearrangements and segregating when the between-donor standard deviation exceeded 5%. To diagnose cytomegalovirus status from the catalog of TCR beta chain sequences, a statistical classification framework was built. In a later analysis, V and J genes were assigned by comparing TCR nucleotide sequences against IMGT/GENE-DB human TR gene sequences. Using the TCRdist pipeline, a later analysis assigned CDR3 sequences along with most-parsimonious VDJ recombination scenarios. In a later analysis, every TCR beta chain was defined by the combination of its CDR3 amino acid sequence and its V-gene family, and reads without a unique V-gene family were dropped. As a way to deal with suspected cross-contamination and a sequencing artifact, a later analysis dropped 450 to 600 nucleotide sequences that were highly shared and had low generation probability. In a later analysis, a clonal expansion index was calculated for each public chain from normalized within-repertoire ranks of inferred template counts. Generation probabilities in a later analysis came from a VDJ recombination model fitted to out-of-frame rearrangements, and those results were checked against IGoR. In a later analysis, TCR-TCR, TCR-HLA and TCR-CMV co-occurrence was scored with hypergeometric tests, and a repertoire-size bias correction was applied to TCR pairs. False discovery rates were estimated in a later analysis by permuting HLA or CMV assignments 20 times. In a later analysis, co-occurring TCRs were grouped with DBSCAN, and TCRdist sequence similarity was added when clustering was performed within HLA-allele-positive subsets. Co-occurrence clustering excluded repertoires with fewer than 30,000 or more than 120,000 public chains, plus five with anomalous nucleotide sharing. TCRdb mirrors the immuneACCESS table, restricted to in-frame sequences. Some clones are absent from its copies; in checked studies, under half trace to an unresolved V gene, and the reason for the others is unknown. Clonal size and the V and J genes are those of that table, whereas D and trimming came from the DNA. This sample is represented by some 120,000 clones; roughly 68% of them were singletons. The top ten constitute less than 5% of the sample.

The cohort was made up of 500 to 850 healthy bone marrow donors. At the time of sampling, every cohort member was nominally healthy, though immune exposures that went unrecorded were likely present. The donor was CMV seropositive and belonged to the group of about 290 seropositive cohort members. Every donor gave a peripheral blood sample, and the peripheral blood mononuclear cells from that sample were used for TCR beta sequencing. Genomic DNA was extracted from the blood cell samples with the Qiagen DNeasy Blood Extraction Kit. Compared with germline, V lacks 7 bases and J lacks 3 bases; bases without a gene match: 3. Reading from cysteine to phenylalanine, the CDR3 counts 12 amino acids. CDR3 DNA is the only sequence kept; it has 36 bases, read in frame from the first base. Looking up the germline V gene yields CDR1 SQVTM and CDR2 ANQGSEA.

The clonotype originates from a woman between 45 and 60 years old in good health and CMV-seropositive. The chain links TRBV29-1 with TRBJ1-2, and TRBD1 matches 9 of the central bases. The specimen sequenced was PBMCs. The DNA sequence reads TGCAGCGCTAGGACAGGGGACTATGGCTACACCTTC. It translates to CSARTGDYGYTF. Here the CDR3 is joined to the reference TRBV29-1 and TRBJ1-2 genes, and the full variable domain is: SAVISQKPSRDICQRGTSLTIQCQVDSQVTMMFWYRQQPGQSLTLIATANQGSEATYESGFVIDKFPISRPNLTFSTLTVSNMSPEDSSIYLCSARTGDYGYTFGSGTRLTVV.